This TCR beta chain is from a study of Graves' ophthalmopathy and Graves' hyperthyroidism. As the template, RNA transcripts were used to amplify TCR beta CDR3 regions. RT-PCR was first run with HTBI primers, then multiplex PCR in a second round. In TCRdb, the multiplex PCR reads were re-called with MiXCR into one record per CDR3 protein. The sample has over 15,000 distinct CDR3 sequences, about half seen once. V was shortened by 1 base and J by 2 bases, with 5 bases between the two germline ends. This CDR3 contains 13 residues. This clonotype was recorded a few times. Stable hyperthyroidism referred to disease that showed no ophthalmopathy within 18 months of follow-up. The study excluded patients with other autoimmune diseases, uncontrolled infections, pregnancy or lactation.

This receptor was identified in a woman aged 35 to 49 with stable Graves' hyperthyroidism. Sequencing input: peripheral blood. The J gene is TRBJ1-1, the V gene TRBV12-3 or TRBV12-4; D gene ambiguous. In DNA form, the CDR3 reads TGTGCCAGCAGTTTAGTTACAAACACTGAAGCTTTCTTT. This translates into CASSLVTNTEAFF.